These 27 T cell receptor beta chains came from one sample sequenced in a study of vaccination effects on CD4 cells after COVID-19. These receptors lack a known antigen. Antigen-specific CD4+ T cells were expanded (with viral peptide pools) by the ViraFEST assay ahead of sequencing. The culture ran for around ten days before CD4+ T cells were isolated. PCR showed that the person got SARS-CoV-2 infection at some point between March and December 2020. Method: immunoSEQ multiplex PCR; TCRdb's copy keeps in-frame clones and lacks some. This table holds approximately 30,000 clones, approximately 72% found once. Sequenced here: CD4+ T cells from PBMCs cultured with a peptide pool, sampled before COVID-19 vaccination. The receptors originated from a human donor who had a prior SARS-CoV-2 infection.

The chain joins TRBV6-2 or TRBV6-3 to TRBJ2-1, with a tentative D call TRBD2 (6 bases). Trimming left V 3 bases short and J 3 bases short, with 12 bases between. The CDR3 consists of 15 residues. Germline V gene lookup returns CDR1 MNHEY and CDR2 SVGEGT. The CDR3 bases are TGTGCCAGCAGTTATAGCGGTTGGAACTACAATGAGCAGTTCTTC. Translating it yields CASSYSGWNYNEQFF.

The chain has TRBV20-1 and TRBJ1-2, with unresolved D. Germline loops: CDR1 DFQATT, CDR2 SNEGSKA (reference sequence). The CDR3 sequence is 11 residues long. Trimming took 3 bases from V and 5 from J, leaving 7 bases between them. The CDR3 DNA is TGCAGTGCTAGGTTTCGGTATGGCTACACCTTC. Protein sequence: CSARFRYGYTF.

This clone was observed once. The V gene is TRBV5-8, the J gene TRBJ2-5; D might be TRBD1 or TRBD2, each matching 6 bases. This CDR3 contains 14 residues. V lost 4 bases and J 4 bases, leaving 14 bases between the germline ends. Germline V gives CDR1 SGHTS, CDR2 YDEGEE. CDR3 in DNA: TGTGCCAGCAGCCCAGGGGACTTAAGAGAGACCCAGTACTTC. It is translated as CASSPGDLRETQYF.

This chain links TRBV3-1 (or the pseudogene TRBV3-2) with TRBJ2-7, with 8 positions matching TRBD1. CDR3 size: 15 residues. Trimming took 4 bases from V and 3 from J; bases not matched to a gene: 8. Germline V gene lookup returns CDR1 LGHDT and CDR2 YNNKEL (reference sequence). For the CDR3, the DNA is TGTGCCAGCAGCCCTCATTTTGGACAGGGCTACGAGCAGTACTTC. Amino acid sequence: CASSPHFGQGYEQYF.

The gene calls are TRBV5-4 and TRBJ2-7; perhaps D is TRBD1 or TRBD2 (5 bases each). V lost 2 bases and J 7 bases, leaving 13 bases between the germline ends. The V gene's germline CDR1 is SGHNT and CDR2 YYREEE (reference sequence). This CDR3 spans 13 amino acids. The CDR3 DNA reads as TGTGCCAGCAGCTTCCTGGGGGACGGAGAGCAGTACTTC. It is translated as CASSFLGDGEQYF.

This chain joins TRBV4-2 and TRBJ2-1, with D uncertain. Trimming shortened V by 0 bases and J by 3 bases, and 12 bases separated the two germline ends. The CDR3 spans 16 residues. The germline CDR1 and CDR2 sequences are LGHNA and YNFKEQ. The CDR3, as DNA: TGTGCCAGCAGCCAAGACCCGGGCTGGAACTACAATGAGCAGTTCTTC. It yields the protein CASSQDPGWNYNEQFF.

V and J are TRBV28 and TRBJ1-1, with D hard to call. Trimming pared 3 bases from V and 0 bases from J, leaving 5 bases between. CDR1 and CDR2 (germline): MDHEN, SYDVKM. This CDR3 contains 13 residues. The CDR3 DNA reads TGTGCCAGCAGTTTTGTGCTGAACACTGAAGCTTTCTTT. This codes for CASSFVLNTEAFF.

The chain uses TRBV5-1 and TRBJ2-2; D is possibly TRBD1 or TRBD2 (5 bases each). Germline V gives CDR1 SGHRS, CDR2 YFSETQ. The CDR3 spans 13 residues. V gave up 0 bases and J gave up 15 bases, with 15 bases separating them. The CDR3 is CASSLDTGGRLFF. The CDR3 bases are TGCGCCAGCAGCTTGGATACAGGAGGCCGTTTGTTTTTT.

J is TRBJ2-3 and V is TRBV27, with TRBD1 identical over 9 bases. Per the germline V gene, CDR1 is MNHEY and CDR2 is SMNVEV (reference sequence). The CDR3 is 15 amino acids. After removal of 6 bases from V and 5 bases from J, the junction contained 9 bases not matched to a gene. CDR3 coding DNA: TGTGCCAGCAGCTACGACAGGGGGTTGGTAGATACGCAGTATTTT. Its protein is CASSYDRGLVDTQYF.

The chain recombines TRBV5-8 with TRBJ1-4, with D perhaps TRBD1 (5 bases). V shed 4 bases and J shed 8 bases, with 21 bases lying between them. From germline, CDR1 is SGHTS and CDR2 YDEGEE. This CDR3 is built from 16 residues. The CDR3 region is CASSPGLNGGSEKLFF. Written as DNA, the CDR3 is TGTGCCAGCAGCCCCGGACTCAATGGGGGATCCGAAAAACTGTTTTTT. The complete variable domain, with remaining parts taken from reference TRBV5-8 and TRBJ1-4, reads EAGVTQSPTHLIKTRGQQATLRCSPISGHTSVYWYQQALGLGLQFLLWYDEGEERNRGNFPPRFSGRQFPNYSSELNVNALELEDSALYLCASSPGLNGGSEKLFFGSGTQLSVL.

The CDR3 DNA follows: TGTGCCAGCAGCTACAGTGGGGCAACTGGGGATACGCAGTATTTT. Its translation is CASSYSGATGDTQYF. The V and J genes are TRBV6-5 and TRBJ2-3; perhaps TRBD1 as D (5 bases). The length of the CDR3 is 15 residues. Germline-derived CDR1 and CDR2 are MNHEY and SVGAGI. V was pared by 6 bases and J by 6 bases, with 19 bases between.

V gene TRBV30 combines with J gene TRBJ1-3; D gene uncertain. Germline V gene lookup returns CDR1 GTSNPN and CDR2 SVGIG (reference sequence). Trimming removed 2 bases from V and 9 bases from J, with 11 bases in between. CDR3 length: 12 amino acids. As DNA, the CDR3 is TGTGCCTGGAGTTCATTGCGAACCACCATATATTTT. Translated: CAWSSLRTTIYF.

The V call is TRBV7-6, the J call TRBJ2-5; TRBD2 matches 7 bases. Germline V lookup: CDR1 SGHVS, CDR2 FNYEAQ. The J segment lost 1 base and the V segment lost 1 base, leaving 6 bases of the junction unmatched. The CDR3 spans 16 residues. CDR3 sequence reads: CASSLVWSSGQETQYF. In nucleotides, the CDR3 is TGTGCCAGCAGCTTAGTGTGGTCTAGCGGCCAAGAGACCCAGTACTTC.

This clone came up a few times. This sequence joins TRBV3-1 (or the pseudogene TRBV3-2) and TRBJ1-2; D call uncertain. The germline CDR1 and CDR2 sequences are LGHDT and YNNKEL (reference sequence). The CDR3 is 14 residues long. Trimming cost V 4 bases and J 2 bases, with 11 bases left between them. CDR3 sequence: CASSPDGWNYGYTF. CDR3 nucleotide sequence: TGTGCCAGCAGCCCTGACGGGTGGAACTATGGCTACACCTTC.

The chain links TRBV5-6 to TRBJ1-5; 11 bases match TRBD1. Germline V gene sequence: CDR1 SGHDT, CDR2 YYEEEE. The V gene end was trimmed by 0 bases and the J gene end by 2 bases; junction bases not matched to a gene: 4. The CDR3 runs to 17 residues. CDR3 sequence (DNA): TGTGCCAGCAGCTTGGGTGGGACAGGGGGTGGCAATCAGCCCCAGCATTTT. This encodes CASSLGGTGGGNQPQHF.

The J gene is TRBJ2-7, the V gene TRBV5-4; weak D call: TRBD1 (5 bases). Germline V gene data show CDR1 as SGHNT and CDR2 as YYREEE (reference sequence). CDR3 size: 14 residues. Trimming took off 0 bases at V and 5 bases at J, with 12 bases between the two ends. The CDR3 DNA sequence: TGTGCCAGCAGCTTGGTTAGCAGGGCAGACGAGCAGTACTTC. The encoded protein is CASSLVSRADEQYF.

This chain links TRBV10-2 with TRBJ1-6, with D possibly matching TRBD1 (5 bases). The CDR3 length is 14 residues. Trimming removed 2 bases at V and 9 bases at J, with 11 bases between. In germline, CDR1 is WSHSY, CDR2 SAAADI. The CDR3 spells CASSEPGTASPLHF. The CDR3 coding sequence is TGCGCCAGCAGTGAGCCCGGGACGGCTTCACCCCTCCACTTT.

This clone was detected a few times. This rearrangement joins TRBV14 to TRBJ1-4, with D hard to call. Germline lookup yields CDR1 SGHDN and CDR2 FVKESK. The CDR3 is made up of 12 amino acids. Trimming pared 1 base from V and 7 bases from J, leaving 4 bases between. The CDR3 region has the DNA TGTGCCAGCAGCCAAGTTGGTGAAAAACTGTTTTTT. Residues: CASSQVGEKLFF.

Only a few counts were recorded for this clone. V is TRBV4-1 and J is TRBJ1-3; 9 bases align to TRBD1. In germline, CDR1 is MGHRA, CDR2 YSYEKL. The CDR3 extends over 18 amino acids. Losses at the gene ends were 2 bases for V and 2 bases for J; bases not matched to a gene: 10. The CDR3 loop is CASSQPGGWTGAGNTIYF. The CDR3 nucleotides are TGCGCCAGCAGCCAACCTGGAGGGTGGACAGGGGCTGGAAACACCATATATTTT.

The gene calls are TRBV10-1 and TRBJ1-2; D is uncertain. Germline V gene data show CDR1 as WNHNN and CDR2 as SYGVQD (reference sequence). This CDR3 is built from 13 residues. Trimming stripped 4 bases from V and 11 bases from J, with 17 bases between. The DNA of the CDR3 is TGCGCCAGCAGTGTTGCCCTTCTTTTTGGGTACACCTTC. Residues: CASSVALLFGYTF.

The chain carries TRBV11-3 and TRBJ1-1; D is uncertain. This CDR3 has 13 amino acids. Trimming shortened V by 0 bases and J by 1 base, and 3 bases separated the two germline ends. Germline-derived CDR1 and CDR2 are SGHNT and YENEEA. DNA for the CDR3: TGTGCCAGCAGCTTAGAGAGGAACACTGAAGCTTTCTTT. It yields the protein CASSLERNTEAFF.

V usage is TRBV6-1 and J usage is TRBJ1-3, with D unresolved. The CDR3 length is 15 residues. Germline CDR1 reads MNHNS; CDR2 reads SASEGT. Trimming removed 6 bases from V and 4 bases from J, with 16 bases in between. CDR3 DNA: TGTGCCAGCAGCGGAACACAAACGTCCGGAAACACCATATATTTT. As protein: CASSGTQTSGNTIYF.

CDR3 nucleotide sequence: TGTGCTAGTGGTCAACCGAATAACTATGGCTACACCTTC. The encoded protein is CASGQPNNYGYTF. The J gene is TRBJ1-2, the V gene TRBV12-5; D remains unclear. CDR3 length: 13 residues. The V end was cut by 5 bases, the J end by 1 base, with 8 bases between. CDR1 LGHNT and CDR2 FRNRAP come from the germline V gene.

The chain is built from TRBV10-3 and TRBJ1-4; D uncertain. This CDR3 comprises 15 residues. CDR1 is ENHRY and CDR2 is SYGVKD in the germline V gene. V lost 0 bases and J lost 4, with 9 bases in between. The DNA of the CDR3 is TGTGCCATCAGTGAGTCAGGGAGGGATAATGAAAAACTGTTTTTT. It encodes CAISESGRDNEKLFF.

V is TRBV10-3 and J is TRBJ2-7; 7 bases are shared with TRBD2. Germline loops: CDR1 ENHRY, CDR2 SYGVKD. V was pared by 7 bases and J by 2 bases, with 8 bases of the junction left unmatched. The CDR3 is 14 residues long. The CDR3 DNA is TGTGCCATCATAGGTCTTGCGGGGGCCTACGAGCAGTACTTC. Translation: CAIIGLAGAYEQYF.

The J gene is TRBJ2-1, the V gene TRBV15; D is undetermined. Deletions cut 1 base from V and 9 bases from J, with 13 bases between. The CDR3 runs 14 residues. CDR1 is LNHNV and CDR2 is YYDKDF in the germline V gene (reference sequence). CDR3 in amino acids: CATSRALDPAEQFF. CDR3 DNA: TGTGCCACCAGCAGAGCTCTAGATCCAGCTGAGCAGTTCTTC.

This sequence joins TRBV27 and TRBJ2-7; 9 bases match TRBD2. The V and J ends lost 6 bases and 2 bases, in that order; junction bases with no gene match: 2. The CDR3 loop spans 13 amino acids. In germline, CDR1 is MNHEY, CDR2 SMNVEV (reference sequence). The CDR3 is CASRAGGAYEQYF. The CDR3 coding sequence is TGTGCCAGCAGAGCGGGAGGCGCCTACGAGCAGTACTTC.